This TCR beta chain was profiled in a study of T-cell memory formation after mild COVID-19. Study-level points and caveats: Nothing confirmed that second-wave clones peaking on day 37 were specific for SARS-CoV-2. The study found balanced CD4/CD8 in clones contracting day 15 to 85 and a CD4+ lean in later expanders. For contracting clones, CD4+ ones sat mainly in CM and EM, CD8+ in EMRA.

5'RACE, which relied on constant-segment primers, yielded TCR alpha and TCR beta cDNA libraries carrying sample barcodes and UMIs. TCRdb re-called the 5' RACE reads through MiXCR, storing one row per CDR3 protein. This repertoire shows 300,000 to 400,000 distinct CDR3 sequences, approximately 15% found once; its top ten account for about a fifth. The CDR3 covers 16 residues. V dropped 0 bases and J dropped 5; count of bases not matched to a gene: 10. CDR1 is SGHRS and CDR2 is YFSETQ in the germline V gene. Concerning this clonotype: The target antigen is unknown.

The TCR sequence derives from a man aged 18 to 30 who had mild COVID-19 (a few samples of this study predate the infection). Cell type and time point are not known. This chain links TRBV5-1 with TRBJ2-5; 7 bases fit TRBD2. Sequencing was performed on PBMCs or a T cell subset sorted from them (not recorded which). CDR3 protein: CASSLGPSGLGETQYF. The CDR3 DNA follows: TGCGCCAGCAGCTTGGGACCTAGCGGCCTCGGGGAGACCCAGTACTTC.